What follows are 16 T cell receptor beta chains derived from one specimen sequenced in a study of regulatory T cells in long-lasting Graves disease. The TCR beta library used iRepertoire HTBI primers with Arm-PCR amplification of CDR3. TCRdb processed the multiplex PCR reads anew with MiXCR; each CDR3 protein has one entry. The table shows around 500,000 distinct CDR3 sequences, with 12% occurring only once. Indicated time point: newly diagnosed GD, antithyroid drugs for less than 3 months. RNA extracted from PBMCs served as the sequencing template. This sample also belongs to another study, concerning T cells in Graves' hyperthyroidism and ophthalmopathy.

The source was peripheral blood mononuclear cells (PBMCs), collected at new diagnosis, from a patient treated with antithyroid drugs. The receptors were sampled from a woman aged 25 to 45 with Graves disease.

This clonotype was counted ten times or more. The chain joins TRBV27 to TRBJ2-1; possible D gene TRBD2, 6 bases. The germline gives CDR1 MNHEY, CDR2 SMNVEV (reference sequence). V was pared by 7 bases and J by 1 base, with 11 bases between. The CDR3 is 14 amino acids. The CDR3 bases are TGTGCCAGCACTGTAAGCGGGTCCTACAATGAGCAGTTCTTC. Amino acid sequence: CASTVSGSYNEQFF.

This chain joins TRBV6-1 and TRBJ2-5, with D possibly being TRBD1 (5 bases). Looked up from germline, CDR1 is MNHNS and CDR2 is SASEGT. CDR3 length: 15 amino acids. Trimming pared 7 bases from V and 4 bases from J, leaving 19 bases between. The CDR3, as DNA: TGTGCCAGCACCTTCTACCCCGACAGAGGAGAGACCCAGTACTTC. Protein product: CASTFYPDRGETQYF.

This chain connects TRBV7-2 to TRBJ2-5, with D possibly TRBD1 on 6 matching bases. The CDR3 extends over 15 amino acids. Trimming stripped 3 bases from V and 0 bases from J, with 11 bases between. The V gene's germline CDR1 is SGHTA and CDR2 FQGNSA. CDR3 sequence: CASSFTGSHQETQYF. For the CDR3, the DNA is TGTGCCAGCAGCTTTACAGGGAGCCACCAAGAGACCCAGTACTTC.

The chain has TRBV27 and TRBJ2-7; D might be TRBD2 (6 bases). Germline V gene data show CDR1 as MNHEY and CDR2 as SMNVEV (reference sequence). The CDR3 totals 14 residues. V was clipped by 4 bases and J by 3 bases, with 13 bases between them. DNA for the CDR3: TGTGCCAGCAGTTCCCCGGGACTTGGCTACGAGCAGTACTTC. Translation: CASSSPGLGYEQYF.

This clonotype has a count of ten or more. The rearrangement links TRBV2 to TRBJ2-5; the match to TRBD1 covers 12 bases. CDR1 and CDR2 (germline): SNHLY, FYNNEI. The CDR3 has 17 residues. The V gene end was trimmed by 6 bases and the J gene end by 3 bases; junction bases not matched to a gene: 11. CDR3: CASRRGQGAPWEETQYF. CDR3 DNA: TGTGCCAGCAGAAGGGGACAGGGGGCTCCCTGGGAAGAGACCCAGTACTTC.

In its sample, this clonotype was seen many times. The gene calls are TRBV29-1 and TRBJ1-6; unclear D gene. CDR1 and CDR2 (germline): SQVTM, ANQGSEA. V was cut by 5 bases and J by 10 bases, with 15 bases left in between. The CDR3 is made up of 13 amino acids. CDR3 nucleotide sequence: TGCAGCGTTTCTAGGGAGTATGGGTCACCCCTCCACTTT. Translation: CSVSREYGSPLHF.

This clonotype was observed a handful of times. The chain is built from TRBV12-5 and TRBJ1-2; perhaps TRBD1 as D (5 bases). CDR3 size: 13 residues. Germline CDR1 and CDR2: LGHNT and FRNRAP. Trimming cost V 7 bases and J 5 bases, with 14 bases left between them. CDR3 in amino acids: CASAPDSTYGYTF. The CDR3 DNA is TGTGCTAGTGCCCCCGACAGCACTTATGGCTACACCTTC.

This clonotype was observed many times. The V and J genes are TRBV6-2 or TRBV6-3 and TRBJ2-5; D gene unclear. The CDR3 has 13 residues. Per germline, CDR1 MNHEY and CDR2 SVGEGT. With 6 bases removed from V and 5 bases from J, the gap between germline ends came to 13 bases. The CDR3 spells CASRPPLEETQYF. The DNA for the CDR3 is TGTGCCAGCAGGCCCCCCCTGGAGGAGACCCAGTACTTC.

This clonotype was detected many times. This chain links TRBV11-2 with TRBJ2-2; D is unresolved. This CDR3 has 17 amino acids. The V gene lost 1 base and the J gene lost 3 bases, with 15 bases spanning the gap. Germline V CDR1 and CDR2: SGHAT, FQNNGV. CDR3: CASSLGLLVGDTGELFF. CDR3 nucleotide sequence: TGTGCCAGCAGCTTAGGTTTACTGGTTGGGGACACCGGGGAGCTGTTTTTT.

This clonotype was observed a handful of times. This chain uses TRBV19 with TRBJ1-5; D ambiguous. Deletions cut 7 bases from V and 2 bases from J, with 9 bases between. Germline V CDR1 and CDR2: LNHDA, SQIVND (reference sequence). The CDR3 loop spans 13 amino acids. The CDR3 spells CASKSGGNQPQHF. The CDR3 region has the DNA TGTGCCAGTAAATCGGGAGGCAATCAGCCCCAGCATTTT.

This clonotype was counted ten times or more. The CDR3 region is CASRGAGAGTDTQYF. CDR3 DNA: TGTGCCAGCAGGGGAGCGGGAGCGGGAACAGATACGCAGTATTTT. This chain connects TRBV9 to TRBJ2-3; 8 bases are a match to TRBD2. Trimming at V came to 5 bases and at J to 3 bases, leaving 8 bases not matched to a gene. The CDR3 is 15 residues long. The germline V gene has CDR1 SGDLS and CDR2 YYNGEE.

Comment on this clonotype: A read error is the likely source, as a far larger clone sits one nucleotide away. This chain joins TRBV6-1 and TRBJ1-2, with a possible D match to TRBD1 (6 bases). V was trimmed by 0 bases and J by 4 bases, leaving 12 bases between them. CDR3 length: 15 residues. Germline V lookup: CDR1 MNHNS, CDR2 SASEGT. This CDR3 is CASSEAGRGGYGYTF. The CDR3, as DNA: TGTGCCAGCAGTGAAGCGGGGAGAGGGGGCTATGGCTACACCTTC.

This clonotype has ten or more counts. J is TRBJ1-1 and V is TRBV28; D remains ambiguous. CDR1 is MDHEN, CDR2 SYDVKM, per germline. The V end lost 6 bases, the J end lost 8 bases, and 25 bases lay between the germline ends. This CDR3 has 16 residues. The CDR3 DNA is TGTGCCAGCAGCTTTTTTAGTTCCGCCCCATTGGGAGAAGCTTTCTTT. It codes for CASSFFSSAPLGEAFF.

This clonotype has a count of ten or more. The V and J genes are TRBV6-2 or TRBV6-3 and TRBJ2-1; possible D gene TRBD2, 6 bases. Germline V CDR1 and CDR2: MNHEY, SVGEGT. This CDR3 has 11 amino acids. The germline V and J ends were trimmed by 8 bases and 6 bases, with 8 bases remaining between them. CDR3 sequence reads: CASGGFNEQFF. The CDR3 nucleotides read TGTGCCAGCGGAGGGTTCAATGAGCAGTTCTTC.

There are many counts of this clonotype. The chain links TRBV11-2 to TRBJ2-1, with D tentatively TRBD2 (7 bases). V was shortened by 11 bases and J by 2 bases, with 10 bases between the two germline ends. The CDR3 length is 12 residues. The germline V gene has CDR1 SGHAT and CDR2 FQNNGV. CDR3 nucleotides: TGTGCCGGGGAGGGGGCCTACAATGAGCAGTTCTTC. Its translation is CAGEGAYNEQFF.

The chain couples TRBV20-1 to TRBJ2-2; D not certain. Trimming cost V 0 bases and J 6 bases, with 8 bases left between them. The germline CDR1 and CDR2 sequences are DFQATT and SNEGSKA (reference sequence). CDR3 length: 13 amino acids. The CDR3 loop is CSARDHPSGELFF. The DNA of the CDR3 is TGCAGTGCTAGAGACCACCCGTCCGGGGAGCTGTTTTTT.